Below are 14 T cell receptor beta chains sequenced from a single sample in a study of blood T cell repertoires in COVID-19. Data came from immunoSEQ multiplex PCR; TCRdb stores just in-frame clones and leaves some out. The sample holds approximately 190,000 clones, 80% to 90% seen once. The specimen sequenced was peripheral blood. The receptors originated from a man aged 25-45 years with active or convalescent COVID-19.

The J gene is TRBJ1-2, the V gene TRBV5-6; TRBD1 matches at 7 bases. The length of the CDR3 is 16 residues. The germline CDR1 and CDR2 sequences are SGHDT and YYEEEE. Losses at the gene ends were 3 bases for V and 4 bases for J; bases not matched to a gene: 12. CDR3 nucleotide sequence: TGTGCCAGCAGCTGGGGACAGCCTTCTTTAAGCTATGGCTACACCTTC. This encodes CASSWGQPSLSYGYTF.

The V and J genes are TRBV21-1 and TRBJ2-5; whether TRBD1, the table's D call, matches the DNA was not checked. TRBV21-1 is assigned pseudogene status. The CDR3 is 14 residues long. CDR3 loop: CASSTRQGQETQYF. CDR3 DNA: TGTGCCAGCAGCACGAGGCAGGGGCAAGAGACCCAGTACTTC.

Only a few counts were recorded for this clone. This chain connects TRBV6-4 to TRBJ2-3; 10 positions match TRBD1. With V trimmed by 3 bases and J by 4 bases, 1 base remained unmatched. Germline V lookup: CDR1 MRHNA, CDR2 SNTAGT. This CDR3 has 14 residues. The CDR3 nucleotides are TGTGCCAGCAGTGAAGGACAGGGGGCAGATACGCAGTATTTT. This translates into CASSEGQGADTQYF.

J is TRBJ1-1 and V is TRBV7-9, with D possibly TRBD1 on 5 matching bases. CDR1 and CDR2 from the germline V gene are SEHNR and FQNEAQ (reference sequence). V was shortened by 1 base and J by 12 bases, with 15 bases between the two germline ends. The CDR3 loop spans 13 amino acids. DNA for the CDR3: TGTGCCAGCAGCTTAGAATCGGCAGGGCTAACTTTCTTT. Protein: CASSLESAGLTFF.

V and J are TRBV2 and TRBJ2-5; TRBD2 agrees at 8 bases. Per germline, CDR1 SNHLY and CDR2 FYNNEI. With 4 bases clipped from V and 4 bases from J, the junction kept 8 bases outside the gene matches. This CDR3 is built from 15 residues. Here the CDR3 reads CASSVLPSGRETQYF. The CDR3 DNA sequence: TGTGCCAGCAGTGTCTTGCCTAGCGGGCGAGAGACCCAGTACTTC.

The CDR3 bases are TGTGCCAGCAGCTCTGACTCGGCAACTAATGAAAAACTGTTTTTT. Residues: CASSSDSATNEKLFF. J is TRBJ1-4 and V is TRBV7-9; D uncertain. The V gene lost 4 bases and the J gene lost 0 bases, with 9 bases spanning the gap. This CDR3 has 15 amino acids. The germline V gene encodes CDR1 SEHNR and CDR2 FQNEAQ (reference sequence). Combining the CDR3 with reference TRBV7-9 and TRBJ1-4 gives the whole variable domain DTGVSQNPRHKITKRGQNVTFRCDPISEHNRLYWYRQTLGQGPEFLTYFQNEAQLEKSRLLSDRFSAERPKGSFSTLEIQRTEQGDSAMYLCASSSDSATNEKLFFGSGTQLSVL.

This rearrangement joins TRBV6-5 to TRBJ1-3; TRBD1 agrees at 7 bases. The CDR3 spans 15 residues. Germline trimming cut 6 bases from V and 0 bases from J; bases unmatched to any gene: 5. Germline assignment: CDR1 MNHEY and CDR2 SVGAGI. The CDR3: CASSQGGFSGNTIYF. The CDR3 nucleotides are TGTGCCAGCAGCCAGGGGGGTTTCTCTGGAAACACCATATATTTT.

V usage is TRBV7-9 and J usage is TRBJ2-1; the D gene is possibly TRBD2 (7 bases). Trimming shortened V by 0 bases and J by 7 bases, and 10 bases separated the two germline ends. The CDR3 is made up of 14 amino acids. Germline-derived CDR1 and CDR2 are SEHNR and FQNEAQ (reference sequence). CDR3 DNA sequence: TGTGCCAGCAGCTTAGCGGGGGGGCCGAATGAGCAGTTCTTC. Its translation is CASSLAGGPNEQFF.

This clone was recorded once. V usage is TRBV10-1 and J usage is TRBJ1-1; 9 bases agree with TRBD1. CDR1 is WNHNN and CDR2 is SYGVQD in the germline V gene (reference sequence). With 6 bases clipped from V and 1 base from J, the junction kept 3 bases outside the gene matches. This CDR3 is 14 amino acids long. CDR3: CASRLDRGNTEAFF. Written as DNA, the CDR3 is TGCGCCAGCAGGTTGGACAGGGGGAACACTGAAGCTTTCTTT.

The genes are TRBV7-2 and TRBJ1-1; 7 positions agree with TRBD1. Trimming removed 2 bases from V and 5 bases from J; junction bases left unmatched: 8. Germline V gene lookup returns CDR1 SGHTA and CDR2 FQGNSA. This CDR3 is 15 amino acids long. This chain's CDR3 is CASSLSIGGGTEAFF. CDR3 DNA sequence: TGTGCCAGCAGCTTAAGTATAGGGGGCGGGACTGAAGCTTTCTTT. Combining the CDR3 with reference TRBV7-2 and TRBJ1-1 gives the whole variable domain GAGVSQSPSNKVTEKGKDVELRCDPISGHTALYWYRQSLGQGLEFLIYFQGNSAPDKSGLPSDRFSAERTGGSVSTLTIQRTQQEDSAVYLCASSLSIGGGTEAFFGQGTRLTVV.

The chain is built from TRBV7-9 and TRBJ2-5, with D uncertain. Germline V gene data show CDR1 as SEHNR and CDR2 as FQNEAQ (reference sequence). Trimming cost V 2 bases and J 2 bases, with 15 bases left between them. The length of the CDR3 is 16 residues. CDR3 nucleotide sequence: TGTGCCAGCAGCTTAAAAACATCAGTTCGTCAAGAGACCCAGTACTTC. It is translated as CASSLKTSVRQETQYF.

The genes are TRBV4-3 and TRBJ2-7, with 9 bases lining up with TRBD2. Germline CDR1 reads LGHNA; CDR2 reads YSLEER. With V trimmed by 1 base and J by 3 bases, 4 bases remained unmatched. This CDR3 comprises 15 residues. The CDR3 DNA reads TGCGCCAGCAGCCAAGTGGCTAGCGGGAACTACGAGCAGTACTTC. This sequence encodes CASSQVASGNYEQYF.

The chain links TRBV24-1 to TRBJ1-1, with D hard to call. The CDR3 consists of 13 residues. V lost 1 base and J 5 bases, leaving 7 bases between the germline ends. CDR1 and CDR2 (germline): KGHDR, SFDVKD. CDR3 sequence reads: CATSDLGRTEAFF. The CDR3 coding sequence is TGTGCCACCAGTGATTTAGGGAGGACTGAAGCTTTCTTT.

The chain links TRBV7-2 to TRBJ2-7, with 10 bases lining up with TRBD2. With V trimmed by 0 bases and J by 1 base, 9 bases remained unmatched. CDR1 and CDR2 from the germline V gene are SGHTA and FQGNSA. There are 18 residues in the CDR3. The CDR3 is CASSLAPSGRALSYEQYF. The CDR3 DNA reads as TGTGCCAGCAGCTTAGCGCCCAGCGGGAGGGCCTTATCCTACGAGCAGTACTTC. The full variable domain, rest sourced from reference TRBV7-2 and TRBJ2-7, is GAGVSQSPSNKVTEKGKDVELRCDPISGHTALYWYRQSLGQGLEFLIYFQGNSAPDKSGLPSDRFSAERTGGSVSTLTIQRTQQEDSAVYLCASSLAPSGRALSYEQYFGPGTRLTVT.